This TCR beta chain was recovered during a study of shared clonotypes between healthy human individuals (dated by TCRdb to the early 2020s). Describing the broader study: The cohort included three men and a couple of women between 18 and 49 years of age. For each donor, CD4 naive and CD4 memory were each run on three plates, CD8 naive on two plates, and CD8 memory on one plate. To estimate repertoire size and how much clonotype sharing occurs between individuals, the study deeply sequenced the blood TCR repertoires of five healthy adults. Different laboratories and diverse techniques were used to prepare libraries and sequence TCR repertoires, to increase sequencing depth and limit assay-specific biases. Leukapheresis yielded between about 0.85 and 9.5 billion PBMCs per donor.

Using the deep immunoSEQ assay, TCR CDR3 regions were amplified from genomic DNA by multiplex PCR. For each cell subset, the extracted genomic DNA was distributed evenly across all wells of several immunoSEQ 96-well plates, and each plate served as one replicate. For sorted subsets, about 220 ng of genomic DNA, equivalent to roughly 30,000 T cell genomes, went into each replicate PCR. The purified libraries were quantified using a Qubit 3.0 fluorometer, sized with a Bioanalyzer 2100, and then quantified again using the KAPA Library Quantification kit. Every immunoSEQ 96-well plate was sequenced on a separate single-read 150-cycle Illumina NextSeq 550 flow cell. Regarding the original processing steps: Because the immunoSEQ output held only junctional sequences and lacked quality scores, the filtering could not match the filtering applied to full-length reads. To assign V/J genes and CDR3, sequences were annotated against IMGT germline references using PyIR, a Python wrapper for IgBLAST v1.9. Reads were removed for weak V/J assignments (E-value above 1e-6), missing CDR3, stop codons, out-of-frame junctions, or ambiguous translated residues. V3J clonotypes were defined as sequences sharing the same inferred V gene, J gene, and CDR3 amino acid sequence. The percentage overlap between two repertoires was calculated by dividing the number of shared unique clonotypes by the size of the smaller repertoire. RTK rarefaction, the Chao1 estimator, and Recon v2.1 estimates of unobserved clonotypes were used to assess repertoire richness. For all TCRbeta clonotypes obtained by the gDNA method from several donors, generation probabilities were computed with OLGA. TCRdb took over this immuneACCESS table, retaining in-frame rearrangements with V and J assigned. Such tables are incomplete; in checked studies, under half of the missing clones stem from an unresolved V gene, and the remainder is unexplained. D and trimming come from the DNA, and the V and J calls and clone size come from that table. This sample gives roughly 2.4 million clones in total; roughly 95% of them show up just once. Roughly 0.13% of the sample lies in the top ten.

The donors were healthy, HIV-negative adults with no recently reported acute infections or vaccinations. All donors were Caucasian adults living in Nashville, Tennessee, USA. Magnetic negative selection was used to enrich CD4+ T cells, after which naive cells were positively selected on CD45RA and the negative fraction became the memory subset. Blood was collected by leukapheresis, and PBMCs were isolated by Ficoll-Histopaque density gradient centrifugation and then cryopreserved in liquid nitrogen vapor phase. Purity and quantity of every magnetically sorted T cell population were checked by analytical flow cytometry. From each sorted fraction, genomic DNA was isolated and quantified by UV absorbance on a Nanodrop 2000c. At the junction V is shortened by 1 base and J by 5 bases, with 14 bases in between. CDR1 and CDR2 are drawn from the germline V gene (reference sequence): GTSNPN, SVGIG. The CDR3, cysteine through phenylalanine, is 15 amino acids long. Only the CDR3 DNA stays, 45 bases, in frame from base 1.

Notes on this clone: Its antigen has not been determined. Per-nucleotide qualities are absent, and no much larger clonotype sits a single base away.

General conclusions and limits of the study: Because the study included a small number of donors, the genetic and exposure-history diversity represented was limited. Rarefaction of sorted-subset datasets indicated incomplete sequencing despite the large sequencing depth. Based on pairwise subsampling, the degree of clonotype sharing among donors was expected to be affected by sequencing depth. When a few donors were compared, the shared fraction of clonotypes was about 5% for naive CD4, about 4% for naive CD8, roughly 2.5% for memory CD4, and less than 0.5% for memory CD8. Naive subsets generally had larger estimated clonotype richness than memory subsets did. Compared with non-shared clonotypes, the clonotypes found in all four sorted-subset donors had higher generation probabilities. Sampling was restricted to blood, and TCR repertoires in tissues likely differ from the TCR repertoires found in blood.

Sample: naive CD4+ T cells sorted from blood. What this sample's cell subset or site label stands for: CD45RA+ positively selected. In this chain, TRBV30 is recombined with TRBJ2-2; perhaps TRBD1 is the D gene, with 5 bases matching. The clonotype was recovered from a man between 18 and 35 years old in good health. The nucleotide sequence is given as TGTGCCTGGAGTGGCAGGGCTGGAGTGACCGGGGAGCTGTTTTTT. This yields the protein CAWSGRAGVTGELFF.